The entry that follows covers one T cell receptor beta chain sequence. The antigen is not known. With 60 Vbeta and 13 Jbeta primers, the PCR was carried out. Clones were read by immunoSEQ multiplex PCR, and TCRdb kept only the in-frame ones, dropping some. Its table records just over 80,000 clones. These data originate in a study of cytomegalovirus exposure and HLA in healthy donors. Overall study results and limits: Reportedly, HLA-A and HLA-B alleles of most subjects were accurately predicted from TCR beta. Reports indicated that the classifier achieved high specificity and sensitivity in diagnosing cytomegalovirus status. A list of approximately 160 TCR beta chains associated with cytomegalovirus was given.

Sequenced: PBMCs. The TCR originated in a woman in her 30s in good health and CMV-seronegative.

CDR3 protein: CASSVWGGNQPQHF. Here the CDR3 DNA reads TGTGCCAGCAGTGTGTGGGGGGGGAACCAGCCCCAGCATTTT. The J gene is TRBJ1-5, the V gene TRBV6-1; maybe TRBD1 (5 bases). Germline V gene data show CDR1 as MNHNS and CDR2 as SASEGT. V lost 4 bases to trimming and J lost 7 bases, with 14 bases between them. The CDR3 runs 14 residues.